What follows are 17 T cell receptor beta chains derived from one specimen sequenced in a study of T-cell memory formation after mild COVID-19 (dated by TCRdb to the early 2020s). The library was obtained by 5' RACE. Reads for this sample came from an Illumina NovaSeq 6000. TCRdb applied fastp at Q25 and MiXCR to the public reads, then kept only in-frame beta chains. Rows matching on CDR3 protein sequence are summarized as one entry with the most common DNA and genes. In all, the sample holds a few hundred thousand distinct CDR3 sequences, and 16% of those were seen once. The top ten clonotypes cover roughly a fifth of the sample. Sequences were obtained from PBMCs or a T cell subset sorted from them (not recorded which). The receptors were gathered from a man aged 18 to 30 who had mild COVID-19 (a few samples of this study predate the infection). The sample titles of this study are shuffled in the database, so cell type and time point are left out; the donor was told from shared clones.

The rearrangement joins TRBV7-2 to TRBJ2-3, with 9 bases that match TRBD1. Trimming took 6 bases from V and 2 from J; bases not matched to a gene: 6. CDR3 size: 15 residues. Germline V gene sequence: CDR1 SGHTA, CDR2 FQGNSA. CDR3 DNA sequence: TGTGCCAGCAGGACAGGGGGACAGCACACAGATACGCAGTATTTT. This encodes CASRTGGQHTDTQYF.

The chain joins TRBV3-1 to TRBJ2-3; D gene uncertain. CDR3 size: 13 residues. Per the germline V gene, CDR1 is LGHDT and CDR2 is YNNKEL (reference sequence). Trimming took off 0 bases at V and 10 bases at J, with 11 bases between the two ends. This chain's CDR3 is CASSQEGTRAQYF. CDR3 nucleotide sequence: TGTGCCAGCAGCCAAGAAGGCACTCGAGCGCAGTATTTT.

The chain couples TRBV28 to TRBJ2-5, with TRBD1 matching 9 bases. Germline CDR1 reads MDHEN; CDR2 reads SYDVKM. The CDR3 runs to 16 residues. Trimming cost V 6 bases and J 1 base; bases outside gene matches: 9. This CDR3 is CASSSSGQGRQETQYF. DNA of the CDR3: TGTGCCAGCAGCTCCTCGGGACAGGGACGCCAAGAGACCCAGTACTTC.

V usage is TRBV6-2 or TRBV6-3 and J usage is TRBJ1-2; D perhaps matches TRBD1 (5 bases). Deletions cut 6 bases from V and 5 bases from J, with 19 bases between. The CDR3 has 15 residues. Per germline, CDR1 MNHEY and CDR2 SVGEGT. The CDR3 reads CASRYRDRTGYGYTF. CDR3 coding DNA: TGTGCCAGCAGGTATAGGGACCGCACGGGATATGGCTACACCTTC.

This sequence joins TRBV4-3 and TRBJ2-3; tentatively, D is TRBD1 (6 bases). Germline-derived CDR1 and CDR2 are LGHNA and YSLEER. The ends were cut back, 0 bases at V and 2 bases at J, with 18 bases in the middle. The CDR3 runs 18 residues. The CDR3 reads CASSQEEQGTKPTDTQYF. Here the CDR3 DNA reads TGCGCCAGCAGCCAAGAAGAACAGGGAACTAAACCCACAGATACGCAGTATTTT.

This clonotype was seen repeatedly, ten times or more. The V gene is TRBV4-1, the J gene TRBJ2-5; D assignment may be TRBD1 or TRBD2 (5 bases each). Trimming removed 1 base from V and 9 bases from J, with 18 bases in between. Germline CDR1 is MGHRA and CDR2 is YSYEKL. The CDR3 contains 15 residues. CDR3 region: CASSQVYYSTGPQYF. CDR3 DNA sequence: TGCGCCAGCAGCCAAGTCTACTACTCCACGGGGCCCCAGTACTTC.

This clonotype was recorded a few times. The rearrangement joins TRBV9 to TRBJ2-1, with TRBD2 matching 13 bases. Germline V gene data show CDR1 as SGDLS and CDR2 as YYNGEE. V was pared by 0 bases and J by 0 bases, with 9 bases of the junction left unmatched. The CDR3 runs 20 residues. The CDR3 nucleotides read TGTGCCAGCAGCGTAGCTGGGACTAGCGGGGCCGGTAGCTCCTACAATGAGCAGTTCTTC. Translated, it gives CASSVAGTSGAGSSYNEQFF.

This clonotype was counted between two and nine times. The rearrangement links TRBV5-6 to TRBJ2-7, with TRBD2 matching 12 bases. V gave up 5 bases and J gave up 6 bases; unmatched junction bases: 6. The CDR3 extends over 14 amino acids. From germline, CDR1 is SGHDT and CDR2 YYEEEE. In DNA form, the CDR3 reads TGTGCCAGCAGGCCTAGCGGGGGGGCCCCCGAGCAGTACTTC. It translates to CASRPSGGAPEQYF.

The V call is TRBV3-1, the J call TRBJ2-5; a possible D gene is TRBD1 (6 bases). The V end was cut by 6 bases, the J end by 3 bases, with 8 bases between. The CDR3 runs 12 residues. CDR1 LGHDT and CDR2 YNNKEL come from the germline V gene (reference sequence). CDR3: CASSRQEETQYF. The CDR3 DNA sequence: TGTGCCAGCAGTCGACAGGAAGAGACCCAGTACTTC.

The CDR3 is CSARTLATVYEQYF. The CDR3 DNA follows: TGCAGTGCTAGAACCCTCGCTACGGTTTACGAGCAGTACTTC. This rearrangement joins TRBV20-1 to TRBJ2-7, with D unclear. The V gene lost 2 bases and the J gene lost 4 bases, with 15 bases spanning the gap. This CDR3 has 14 amino acids. CDR1 is DFQATT, CDR2 SNEGSKA, per germline (reference sequence).

The chain recombines TRBV29-1 with TRBJ1-1; D unclear. The CDR3 is 11 amino acids. Trimming took 3 bases from V and 7 from J, leaving 9 bases between them. Germline V gives CDR1 SQVTM, CDR2 ANQGSEA. CDR3 bases: TGCAGCGTTGACGGCAGCTATGAAGCTTTCTTT. Translating gives CSVDGSYEAFF. Combining the CDR3 with reference TRBV29-1 and TRBJ1-1 gives the whole variable domain SAVISQKPSRDICQRGTSLTIQCQVDSQVTMMFWYRQQPGQSLTLIATANQGSEATYESGFVIDKFPISRPNLTFSTLTVSNMSPEDSSIYLCSVDGSYEAFFGQGTRLTVV.

This chain joins TRBV7-8 and TRBJ1-1; the match to TRBD1 covers 9 bases. V lost 5 bases to trimming and J lost 3 bases; unmatched junction nucleotides: 4. Germline values: CDR1 SGHVS, CDR2 FQNEAQ. The CDR3 extends over 14 amino acids. Here the CDR3 reads CASSVDRGDTEAFF. CDR3 sequence (DNA): TGTGCCAGCAGCGTAGACAGGGGGGACACTGAAGCTTTCTTT.

The chain joins TRBV24-1 to TRBJ2-7; possible D gene TRBD2, 6 bases. The length of the CDR3 is 14 residues. From germline, CDR1 is KGHDR and CDR2 SFDVKD. The ends were cut back, 9 bases at V and 7 bases at J, with 21 bases in the middle. In DNA form, the CDR3 reads TGTGCCACCCCGAGGCGAGGAGGGAACTGGGAGCAGTACTTC. Its translation is CATPRRGGNWEQYF.

V is TRBV11-1 and J is TRBJ1-5, with D unresolved. The CDR3 extends over 13 amino acids. CDR1 and CDR2 from the germline V gene are SGHAT and FQDESV (reference sequence). The V end was cut by 5 bases, the J end by 5 bases, with 10 bases between. In nucleotides, the CDR3 is TGTGCCAGCAGCGTAAACAGATATCAGCCCCAGCATTTT. Protein product: CASSVNRYQPQHF.

This clonotype showed up many times. J is TRBJ2-2 and V is TRBV7-2; D unclear. The CDR3 consists of 14 residues. Germline V gene data show CDR1 as SGHTA and CDR2 as FQGNSA. V gave up 4 bases and J gave up 3 bases, with 9 bases separating them. CDR3 coding DNA: TGTGCCAGCAGCTCCCGACTGTACACCGGGGAGCTGTTTTTT. It yields the protein CASSSRLYTGELFF.

This clonotype was counted ten times or more. The chain employs TRBV7-2 and TRBJ1-5, with TRBD1 as a possible D gene (6 bases). V was shortened by 5 bases and J by 3 bases, with 14 bases between the two germline ends. Per the germline V gene, CDR1 is SGHTA and CDR2 is FQGNSA. The length of the CDR3 is 15 residues. The CDR3 region has the DNA TGTGCCAGCAGCCTCACCGGGACAAACAATCAGCCCCAGCATTTT. Translating gives CASSLTGTNNQPQHF.

The chain employs TRBV27 and TRBJ1-5; D unresolved. Germline V gene lookup returns CDR1 MNHEY and CDR2 SMNVEV (reference sequence). The CDR3 is made up of 13 amino acids. Trimming stripped 5 bases from V and 11 bases from J, with 16 bases between. The CDR3 coding sequence is TGTGCCAGCAGTCGAGGGCGGCGGGAGACCCAGCATTTT. Translation: CASSRGRRETQHF.